The clone carrying this T cell receptor (beta chain) was seen only a few times. This sample was included in a study of blood T cell repertoires in COVID-19. Whole-study context: Acute and convalescent COVID-19 specimens originated in the United States, Italy and Spain. T cells, B-cell-depleted T cells, or PBMCs supplied cDNA or gDNA.

Germline V gives CDR1 MNHEY, CDR2 SVGAGI. Trimming removed 6 bases at V and 7 bases at J, with 21 bases between. This CDR3 has 15 amino acids. As handled by the study authors: The authors estimated nucleated cell counts from reference gene primer amplification. Measured with immunoSEQ multiplex PCR; TCRdb has only the in-frame clones, and not every one. D and trimming were read from the DNA, whereas the V and J calls and clone size are those reported in that table. Here the sample spans around 97,000 clones, about 80% being singletons. The rearrangement uses TRBV6-5 and TRBJ1-2; the D gene is possibly TRBD1 (5 bases). Sequencing used peripheral blood. The origin of this receptor is a man between 65 and 80 years old with acute or convalescent COVID-19. The CDR3 here is CASRSSAGIVGGYTF. In DNA, the CDR3 is TGTGCCAGCAGGTCCAGCGCAGGGATTGTTGGTGGCTACACCTTC.